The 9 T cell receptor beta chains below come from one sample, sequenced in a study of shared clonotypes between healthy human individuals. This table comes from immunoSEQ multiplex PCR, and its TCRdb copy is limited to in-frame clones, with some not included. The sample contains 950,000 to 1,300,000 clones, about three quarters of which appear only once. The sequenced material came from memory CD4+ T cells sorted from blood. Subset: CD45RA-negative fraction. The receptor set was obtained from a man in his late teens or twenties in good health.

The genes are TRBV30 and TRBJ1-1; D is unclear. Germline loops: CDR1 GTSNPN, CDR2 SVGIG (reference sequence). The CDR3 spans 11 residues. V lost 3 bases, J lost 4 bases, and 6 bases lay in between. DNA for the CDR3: TGTGCCTGGAGGGAGGGCACTGAAGCTTTCTTT. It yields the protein CAWREGTEAFF.

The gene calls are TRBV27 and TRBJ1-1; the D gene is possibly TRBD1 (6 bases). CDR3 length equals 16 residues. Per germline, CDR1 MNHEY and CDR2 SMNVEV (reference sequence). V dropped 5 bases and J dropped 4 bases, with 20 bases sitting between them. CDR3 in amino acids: CASSPRGGAGSTEAFF. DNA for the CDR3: TGTGCCAGCAGTCCCCGGGGGGGGGCCGGGAGCACTGAAGCTTTCTTT.

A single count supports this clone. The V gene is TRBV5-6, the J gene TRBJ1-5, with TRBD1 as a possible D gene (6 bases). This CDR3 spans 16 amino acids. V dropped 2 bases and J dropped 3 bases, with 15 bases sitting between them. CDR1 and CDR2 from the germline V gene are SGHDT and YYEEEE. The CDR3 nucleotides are TGTGCCAGCAGCTTTTACCCTGGGGGCAACAATCAGCCCCAGCATTTT. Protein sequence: CASSFYPGGNNQPQHF.

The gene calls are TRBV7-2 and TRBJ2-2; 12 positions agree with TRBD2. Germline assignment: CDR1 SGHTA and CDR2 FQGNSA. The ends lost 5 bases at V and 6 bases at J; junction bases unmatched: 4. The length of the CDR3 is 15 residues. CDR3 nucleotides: TGTGCCAGCAGCCGGACTAGCGGGGAGTCCGGGGAGCTGTTTTTT. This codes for CASSRTSGESGELFF.

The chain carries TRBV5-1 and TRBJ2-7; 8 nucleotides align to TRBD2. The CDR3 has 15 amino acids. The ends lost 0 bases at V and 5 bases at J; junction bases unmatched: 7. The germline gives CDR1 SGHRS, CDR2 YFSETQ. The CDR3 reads CASSLAGTSFHEQYF. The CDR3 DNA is TGCGCCAGCAGCTTGGCAGGGACTAGTTTCCACGAGCAGTACTTC.

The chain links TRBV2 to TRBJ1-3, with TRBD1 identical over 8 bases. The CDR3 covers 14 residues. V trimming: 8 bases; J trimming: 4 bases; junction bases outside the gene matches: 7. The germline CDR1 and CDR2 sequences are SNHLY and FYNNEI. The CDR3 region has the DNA TGTGCCAGCGCGGGACAGGCTACCGGAAACACCATATATTTT. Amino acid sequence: CASAGQATGNTIYF.

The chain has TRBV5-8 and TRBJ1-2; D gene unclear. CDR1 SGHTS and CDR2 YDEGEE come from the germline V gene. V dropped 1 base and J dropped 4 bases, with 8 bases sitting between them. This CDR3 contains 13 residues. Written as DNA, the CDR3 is TGTGCCAGCAGCTTGAATGGAGCCTATGGCTACACCTTC. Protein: CASSLNGAYGYTF.

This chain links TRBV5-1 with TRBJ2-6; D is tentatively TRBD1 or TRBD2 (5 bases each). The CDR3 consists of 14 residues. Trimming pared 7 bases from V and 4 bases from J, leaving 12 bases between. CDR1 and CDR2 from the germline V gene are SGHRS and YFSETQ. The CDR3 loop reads CASQGVAGANVLTF. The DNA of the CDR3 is TGCGCCAGCCAGGGAGTGGCCGGGGCCAACGTCCTGACTTTC.

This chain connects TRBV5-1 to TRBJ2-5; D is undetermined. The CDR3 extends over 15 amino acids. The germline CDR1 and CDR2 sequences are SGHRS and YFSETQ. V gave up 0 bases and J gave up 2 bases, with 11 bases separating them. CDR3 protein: CASSLDSWQQETQYF. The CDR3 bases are TGCGCCAGCAGCTTGGATTCCTGGCAGCAAGAGACCCAGTACTTC. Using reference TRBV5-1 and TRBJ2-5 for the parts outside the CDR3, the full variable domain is KAGVTQTPRYLIKTRGQQVTLSCSPISGHRSVSWYQQTPGQGLQFLFEYFSETQRNKGNFPGRFSGRQFSNSRSEMNVSTLELGDSALYLCASSLDSWQQETQYFGPGTRLLVL.